Below are 9 T cell receptor beta chains sequenced from a single sample in a study of blood T cell repertoires in COVID-19. Data came from immunoSEQ multiplex PCR; TCRdb stores just in-frame clones and leaves some out. The table shows about 260,000 clones, with around 84% occurring only once. Sequenced sample: peripheral blood. These receptors all stem from a woman between 55 and 75 years old with COVID-19, enrolled during active disease.

The V and J genes are TRBV7-2 and TRBJ1-6, with 9 nucleotides matching TRBD1. J was trimmed by 6 bases and V by 5 bases; bases with no gene match: 8. The CDR3 runs 16 residues. The germline CDR1 and CDR2 sequences are SGHTA and FQGNSA. This CDR3 reads CASSRQAGQGNSPLHF. The CDR3 bases are TGTGCCAGCAGCCGGCAGGCGGGACAGGGTAATTCACCCCTCCACTTT.

The chain couples TRBV5-1 to TRBJ2-7; the D gene is possibly TRBD2 (5 bases). The length of the CDR3 is 13 residues. Per germline, CDR1 SGHRS and CDR2 YFSETQ. The ends were cut back, 2 bases at V and 7 bases at J, with 13 bases in the middle. CDR3 nucleotides: TGCGCCAGCAGCTTTACTGGCGGCGGGGAGCAGTACTTC. Translating gives CASSFTGGGEQYF.

V usage is TRBV21-1 and J usage is TRBJ2-1; no check of the table's D call, TRBD2, against the DNA was made. TRBV21-1 is given as a pseudogene. CDR3 length: 20 amino acids. The CDR3 loop is CASSKLHLAGGESSYNEQFF. Written as DNA, the CDR3 is TGTGCCAGCAGCAAACTCCATCTAGCGGGAGGGGAGAGCTCCTACAATGAGCAGTTCTTC.

The V and J genes are TRBV29-1 and TRBJ1-1; D possibly corresponds to TRBD1 (5 bases). V gave up 6 bases and J gave up 0 bases, with 11 bases separating them. The CDR3 runs to 13 residues. The germline CDR1 and CDR2 sequences are SQVTM and ANQGSEA. The CDR3, as DNA: TGCAGCGTGGCTCGACAGTTGAACACTGAAGCTTTCTTT. Protein sequence: CSVARQLNTEAFF.

The chain is built from TRBV6-6 and TRBJ2-5; TRBD2 agrees at 8 bases. The germline gives CDR1 MNHNY, CDR2 SVGAGI (reference sequence). This CDR3 is built from 14 residues. The V gene end was trimmed by 6 bases and the J gene end by 3 bases; junction bases not matched to a gene: 6. The CDR3 region is CASRPGGRKETQYF. The CDR3 DNA sequence: TGTGCCAGCAGGCCGGGCGGGAGGAAAGAGACCCAGTACTTC.

The J gene is TRBJ1-2, the V gene TRBV7-3; the D is unclear. With 4 bases removed from V and 8 bases from J, the gap between germline ends came to 11 bases. CDR3 length: 12 residues. CDR1 and CDR2 from the germline V gene are SGHTA and FQGTGA. In DNA form, the CDR3 reads TGTGCCAGCAGCTCTGTCCTAGTGGGCTACACCTTC. Protein: CASSSVLVGYTF.

The chain employs TRBV28 and TRBJ2-3; TRBD2 aligns across 7 bases. Germline loops: CDR1 MDHEN, CDR2 SYDVKM. Unmatched junction bases numbered 5, after V lost 5 bases and J lost 0 bases. The CDR3 has 15 residues. Here the CDR3 reads CASSGLDTSTDTQYF. For the CDR3, the DNA is TGTGCCAGCAGTGGACTAGACACTAGCACAGATACGCAGTATTTT.

The chain links TRBV24-1 to TRBJ2-1; TRBD1 is a possible D gene (7 bases). This CDR3 spans 15 amino acids. V was trimmed by 2 bases and J by 1 base, leaving 8 bases between them. CDR1 is KGHDR and CDR2 is SFDVKD in the germline V gene. CDR3 sequence reads: CATSDSGGSYNEQFF. The DNA of the CDR3 is TGTGCCACCAGTGATTCAGGGGGGTCCTACAATGAGCAGTTCTTC.

The chain combines TRBV18 with TRBJ2-1; D might be TRBD2 (5 bases). The CDR3 consists of 14 residues. V lost 5 bases and J 8 bases, leaving 16 bases between the germline ends. Germline loops: CDR1 KGHSH, CDR2 LQKENI. Here the CDR3 DNA reads TGTGCCAGCTCATTACGTGAGCTCGGGGATGAGCAGTTCTTC. Residues: CASSLRELGDEQFF.